This TCR beta chain was profiled in a study of control samples from healthy donors and cancer patients. The protocol was immunoSEQ multiplex PCR, while the TCRdb copy is restricted to in-frame clones and leaves out a portion. The sample has roughly 88,000 clones, over 90% seen once. The CDR3 contains 16 residues. From germline, CDR1 is SGDLS and CDR2 YYNGEE. V was clipped by 4 bases and J by 2 bases, with 13 bases between them. The chain uses TRBV9 and TRBJ2-6; TRBD2 is a possible D gene (5 bases). This receptor was obtained from a man younger than 35 in good health. Material: blood. CDR3 amino acids: CASSSTGVAGANVLTF. CDR3 DNA sequence: TGTGCCAGCAGCTCCACCGGGGTCGCTGGGGCCAACGTCCTGACTTTC.